Listed here are 29 T cell receptor beta chains from one sample, sequenced in a study of blood T cell repertoires in COVID-19. TCRdb's table, derived via immunoSEQ multiplex PCR, lists solely in-frame clones and lacks some. Counted here are about 270,000 clones, 84% occurring once; the ten biggest clones make up around 7.8%. Input material: peripheral blood. The receptors derive from a human donor in a cohort sampled during active COVID-19.

The rearrangement uses TRBV7-8 and TRBJ1-2, with D perhaps TRBD1 (5 bases). V lost 5 bases and J 5 bases, leaving 18 bases between the germline ends. Looked up from germline, CDR1 is SGHVS and CDR2 is FQNEAQ. This CDR3 contains 15 residues. CDR3 bases: TGTGCCAGCAGCAAAGGAGTTGGGACTCAATATGGCTACACCTTC. This encodes CASSKGVGTQYGYTF.

The rearrangement uses TRBV11-3 and TRBJ1-1; 10 bases are a match to TRBD1. The CDR3 totals 17 residues. The junction had 6 bases not matched to a gene; V was cut back by 1 base and J by 1 base. CDR1 SGHNT and CDR2 YENEEA come from the germline V gene. Written as DNA, the CDR3 is TGTGCCAGCAGCTTAGGTGGGGACAGGGGCCGGAACACTGAAGCTTTCTTT. It encodes CASSLGGDRGRNTEAFF. Based on the CDR3 plus reference TRBV11-3 and TRBJ1-1, the full variable domain is EAGVVQSPRYKIIEKKQPVAFWCNPISGHNTLYWYLQNLGQGPELLIRYENEEAVDDSQLPKDRFSAERLKGVDSTLKIQPAELGDSAVYLCASSLGGDRGRNTEAFFGQGTRLTVV.

The V call is TRBV4-1, the J call TRBJ1-3; 7 bases align to TRBD1. This CDR3 is 15 amino acids long. With V trimmed by 4 bases and J by 2 bases, 5 bases remained unmatched. Germline V gives CDR1 MGHRA, CDR2 YSYEKL. The CDR3 is CASSLNRGTGNTIYF. The CDR3 coding sequence is TGCGCCAGCAGCCTGAACAGGGGTACTGGAAACACCATATATTTT.

The chain recombines TRBV5-1 with TRBJ1-3, with TRBD1 as a possible D gene (6 bases). The V end lost 4 bases, the J end lost 0 bases, and 11 bases lay between the germline ends. The CDR3 has 15 amino acids. Germline CDR1 reads SGHRS; CDR2 reads YFSETQ. DNA for the CDR3: TGCGCCAGCAGCGGGGGCCCGAGCTCTGGAAACACCATATATTTT. Translation gives CASSGGPSSGNTIYF.

This chain connects TRBV6-1 to TRBJ2-5, with 7 positions matching TRBD2. This CDR3 region has 18 residues. CDR1 is MNHNS and CDR2 is SASEGT in the germline V gene. V gave up 3 bases and J gave up 2 bases; unmatched junction bases: 15. The CDR3 spells CASSDYIPGLTFQETQYF. CDR3 bases: TGTGCCAGCAGTGATTACATTCCGGGACTAACCTTTCAAGAGACCCAGTACTTC.

The V call is TRBV15, the J call TRBJ1-3, with D unresolved. V dropped 0 bases and J dropped 1 base, with 4 bases sitting between them. The germline V gene encodes CDR1 LNHNV and CDR2 YYDKDF (reference sequence). The CDR3 has 14 amino acids. The CDR3 loop reads CATSRDISGNTIYF. In DNA form, the CDR3 reads TGTGCCACCAGCAGAGATATTTCTGGAAACACCATATATTTT.

The chain carries TRBV5-1 and TRBJ1-2; 7 bases are a match to TRBD1. CDR1 is SGHRS and CDR2 is YFSETQ in the germline V gene. The CDR3 has 15 residues. After removal of 0 bases from V and 8 bases from J, the junction contained 10 bases not matched to a gene. The CDR3 loop reads CASSLADRAIGGYTF. CDR3 bases: TGCGCCAGCAGCTTGGCTGACAGGGCGATCGGAGGCTACACCTTC. Together with reference TRBV5-1 and TRBJ1-2, the CDR3 gives the full variable domain: KAGVTQTPRYLIKTRGQQVTLSCSPISGHRSVSWYQQTPGQGLQFLFEYFSETQRNKGNFPGRFSGRQFSNSRSEMNVSTLELGDSALYLCASSLADRAIGGYTFGSGTRLTVV.

This sequence joins TRBV7-2 and TRBJ2-3; TRBD2 aligns across 8 bases. The CDR3 totals 19 residues. Germline CDR1 is SGHTA and CDR2 is FQGNSA. Unmatched junction bases numbered 14, after V lost 3 bases and J lost 0 bases. For the CDR3, the DNA is TGTGCCAGCAGCTTCAACCCCTCCGGGGGGGCCTTTAGCACAGATACGCAGTATTTT. This gives the protein CASSFNPSGGAFSTDTQYF. Based on the CDR3 plus reference TRBV7-2 and TRBJ2-3, the full variable domain is GAGVSQSPSNKVTEKGKDVELRCDPISGHTALYWYRQSLGQGLEFLIYFQGNSAPDKSGLPSDRFSAERTGGSVSTLTIQRTQQEDSAVYLCASSFNPSGGAFSTDTQYFGPGTRLTVL.

This clone was detected only once. The rearrangement joins TRBV9 to TRBJ2-2; D may be TRBD1 (6 bases). CDR3 length: 16 residues. CDR1 and CDR2 from the germline V gene are SGDLS and YYNGEE. Deletions cut 3 bases from V and 4 bases from J, with 16 bases between. This chain's CDR3 is CASSALQGRGTGELFF. DNA of the CDR3: TGTGCCAGCAGCGCTTTACAGGGTAGGGGCACCGGGGAGCTGTTTTTT. The entire variable domain, with the rest obtained from reference TRBV9 and TRBJ2-2, is as follows: DSGVTQTPKHLITATGQRVTLRCSPRSGDLSVYWYQQSLDQGLQFLIQYYNGEERAKGNILERFSAQQFPDLHSELNLSSLELGDSALYFCASSALQGRGTGELFFGEGSRLTVL.

The chain recombines TRBV28 with TRBJ2-3; tentative D call: TRBD2 (6 bases). Germline assignment: CDR1 MDHEN and CDR2 SYDVKM. The CDR3 covers 14 residues. Trimming took off 8 bases at V and 3 bases at J, with 15 bases between the two ends. CDR3 bases: TGTGCCAGCCGGCGGGGTGGTCATACAGATACGCAGTATTTT. As protein: CASRRGGHTDTQYF.

The rearrangement joins TRBV6-2 or TRBV6-3 to TRBJ1-1; 9 bases are shared with TRBD1. Trimming cost V 2 bases and J 2 bases; bases outside gene matches: 3. The CDR3 loop spans 15 amino acids. The V gene's germline CDR1 is MNHEY and CDR2 SVGEGT. CDR3 nucleotide sequence: TGTGCCAGCAGTTACAAGACAGGGGGTAACACTGAAGCTTTCTTT. Amino acid sequence: CASSYKTGGNTEAFF.

This chain connects TRBV3-1 (or the pseudogene TRBV3-2) to TRBJ1-2, with D unresolved. Between the trimmed V and J ends, which lost 1 base and 2 bases, there was a span of 20 bases. CDR1 is LGHDT, CDR2 YNNKEL, per germline (reference sequence). The CDR3 length is 18 residues. The CDR3 sequence is CASSQGFGLGASNYGYTF. As DNA, the CDR3 is TGTGCCAGCAGCCAAGGCTTCGGCCTGGGAGCATCGAACTATGGCTACACCTTC.

V gene TRBV4-1 combines with J gene TRBJ2-6; 9 bases are a match to TRBD1. This CDR3 has 16 residues. Trimming cost V 0 bases and J 13 bases; bases outside gene matches: 10. Per the germline V gene, CDR1 is MGHRA and CDR2 is YSYEKL. CDR3 sequence reads: CASSQDEARQGVVLTF. For the CDR3, the DNA is TGCGCCAGCAGCCAAGACGAGGCGCGACAGGGGGTAGTCCTGACTTTC.

The chain links TRBV5-1 to TRBJ2-3, with 9 bases that match TRBD2. Looked up from germline, CDR1 is SGHRS and CDR2 is YFSETQ. V dropped 4 bases and J dropped 6; count of bases not matched to a gene: 9. The CDR3 sequence is 15 residues long. The CDR3 spells CASSRAVAGVDTQYF. For the CDR3, the DNA is TGCGCCAGCAGCCGCGCTGTAGCGGGAGTCGATACGCAGTATTTT.

This sequence joins TRBV12-3 or TRBV12-4 and TRBJ2-7; 8 bases map to TRBD2. CDR3 size: 12 residues. The V gene end was trimmed by 6 bases and the J gene end by 7 bases; junction bases not matched to a gene: 5. The CDR3 DNA sequence: TGTGCCAGCAGCCCGGGGGGGAGGGAGCAGTACTTC. The encoded protein is CASSPGGREQYF.

The gene calls are TRBV18 and TRBJ1-2; D uncertain. Between the trimmed V and J ends, which lost 3 bases and 2 bases, there was a span of 10 bases. Germline V gives CDR1 KGHSH, CDR2 LQKENI. The length of the CDR3 is 14 residues. The CDR3 DNA is TGTGCCAGCTCACCTCAGGCAGAAAACTATGGCTACACCTTC. Protein: CASSPQAENYGYTF.

The J gene is TRBJ1-3, the V gene TRBV2; D might be TRBD1 (6 bases). Per germline, CDR1 SNHLY and CDR2 FYNNEI. V was shortened by 6 bases and J by 8 bases, with 17 bases between the two germline ends. This CDR3 has 14 amino acids. The CDR3, as DNA: TGTGCCAGCAGCCGAGGGGGGGTCGGGCACACCATATATTTT. Amino acids: CASSRGGVGHTIYF.

The J gene is TRBJ2-1, the V gene TRBV28, with D uncertain. The CDR3 extends over 14 amino acids. Germline CDR1 MDHEN, CDR2 SYDVKM. Trimming took off 3 bases at V and 2 bases at J, with 8 bases between the two ends. CDR3 sequence reads: CASSLVPAYNEQFF. In DNA, the CDR3 is TGTGCCAGCAGTTTGGTTCCGGCCTACAATGAGCAGTTCTTC.

The chain uses TRBV6-2 or TRBV6-3 and TRBJ2-7; the D is unclear. Trimming took off 6 bases at V and 2 bases at J, with 8 bases between the two ends. Germline loops: CDR1 MNHEY, CDR2 SVGEGT. CDR3 length: 12 residues. In nucleotides, the CDR3 is TGTGCCAGCAGCCTCCAGGCCTACGAGCAGTACTTC. The encoded protein is CASSLQAYEQYF.

The chain combines TRBV6-1 with TRBJ2-4, with D possibly being TRBD1 (6 bases). The germline CDR1 and CDR2 sequences are MNHNS and SASEGT. There are 15 residues in the CDR3. Trimming stripped 0 bases from V and 6 bases from J, with 12 bases between. The CDR3 DNA follows: TGTGCCAGCAGTGAAGCGTTAAGGGGGATAAACATTCAGTACTTC. Residues: CASSEALRGINIQYF.

The chain couples TRBV6-2 or TRBV6-3 to TRBJ2-3; 7 bases match TRBD2. Trimming removed 1 base from V and 0 bases from J; junction bases left unmatched: 4. Germline values: CDR1 MNHEY, CDR2 SVGEGT. The CDR3 loop spans 16 amino acids. Here the CDR3 DNA reads TGTGCCAGCAGTTACTTGGGGGGGTCTAGCACAGATACGCAGTATTTT. This codes for CASSYLGGSSTDTQYF.

The chain links TRBV11-2 to TRBJ2-1, with 12 bases identical to TRBD2. The CDR3 covers 16 residues. Trimming at V came to 5 bases and at J to 6 bases, leaving 8 bases not matched to a gene. From germline, CDR1 is SGHAT and CDR2 FQNNGV. The CDR3 DNA sequence: TGTGCCAGCAGCCCAACGAGGACTAGCGGGGTCAATGAGCAGTTCTTC. Its translation is CASSPTRTSGVNEQFF. The full variable domain, rest sourced from reference TRBV11-2 and TRBJ2-1, is EAGVAQSPRYKIIEKRQSVAFWCNPISGHATLYWYQQILGQGPKLLIQFQNNGVVDDSQLPKDRFSAERLKGVDSTLKIQPAKLEDSAVYLCASSPTRTSGVNEQFFGPGTRLTVL.

The J gene is TRBJ1-4, the V gene TRBV4-1; 7 bases match TRBD1. V was clipped by 4 bases and J by 0 bases; unmatched bases: 5. This CDR3 comprises 16 residues. CDR1 and CDR2 (germline): MGHRA, YSYEKL. Written as DNA, the CDR3 is TGCGCCAGCAGCCCAGGGACAGCGGCAACTAATGAAAAACTGTTTTTT. Translating it yields CASSPGTAATNEKLFF.

The V call is TRBV28, the J call TRBJ2-5; D is possibly TRBD1 (6 bases). This CDR3 has 14 amino acids. With 7 bases removed from V and 6 bases from J, the gap between germline ends came to 18 bases. CDR1 is MDHEN, CDR2 SYDVKM, per germline. CDR3 amino acids: CASTQQVRGKTQYF. CDR3 nucleotides: TGTGCCAGCACCCAACAGGTCAGGGGCAAGACCCAGTACTTC. Full variable domain (rest looked up from reference TRBV28 and TRBJ2-5): DVKVTQSSRYLVKRTGEKVFLECVQDMDHENMFWYRQDPGLGLRLIYFSYDVKMKEKGDIPEGYSVSREKKERFSLILESASTNQTSMYLCASTQQVRGKTQYFGPGTRLLVL.

This clone has at least ten counts. The chain has TRBV7-8 and TRBJ2-7; 7 nucleotides agree with TRBD1. V shed 4 bases and J 7 bases; nucleotides not matched to a gene: 10. Germline V lookup: CDR1 SGHVS, CDR2 FQNEAQ. The CDR3 has 14 residues. CDR3 sequence: CASSSTGAPYEQYF. CDR3 nucleotide sequence: TGTGCCAGCAGCTCTACAGGGGCCCCTTATGAGCAGTACTTC.

V is TRBV14 and J is TRBJ2-7; 7 bases map to TRBD2. J gave up 1 base and V 4 bases, and 4 bases lay outside the gene matches. The V gene's germline CDR1 is SGHDN and CDR2 FVKESK. The CDR3 spans 14 residues. CDR3 bases: TGTGCCAGCAGCCTTCCGGGACTATCCTACGAGCAGTACTTC. This gives the protein CASSLPGLSYEQYF.

The rearrangement uses TRBV29-1 and TRBJ1-2, with TRBD1 as a possible D gene (6 bases). The CDR3 length is 14 residues. Germline V lookup: CDR1 SQVTM, CDR2 ANQGSEA. Trimming cost V 3 bases and J 3 bases, with 14 bases left between them. CDR3: CSVDNLRGDYGYTF. The DNA for the CDR3 is TGCAGCGTTGACAACCTCAGGGGCGACTATGGCTACACCTTC.

On this clone itself: Other DNA sequences in the same sample also yield this CDR3. The rearrangement links TRBV19 to TRBJ1-4; D is unclear. V lost 8 bases and J lost 0, with 7 bases in between. Germline CDR1 LNHDA, CDR2 SQIVND (reference sequence). The CDR3 is 13 amino acids. CDR3 sequence: CASRTATNEKLFF. CDR3 sequence (DNA): TGTGCCAGTCGCACTGCAACTAATGAAAAACTGTTTTTT.

The chain combines TRBV4-3 with TRBJ1-1; no firm D call. Looked up from germline, CDR1 is LGHNA and CDR2 is YSLEER. The CDR3 consists of 14 residues. V was clipped by 1 base and J by 1 base, with 7 bases between them. The CDR3 is CASSQGSGNTEAFF. The CDR3 bases are TGCGCCAGCAGCCAAGGTTCAGGGAACACTGAAGCTTTCTTT.